This T cell receptor (beta chain) was sequenced during a study of cytomegalovirus exposure and HLA in healthy donors. Regarding the study as a whole: In vitro, three CMV-associated chains proved specific for CMV antigens. The listing of 160 or so TCR beta chains classed them as cytomegalovirus-associated.

V lost 5 bases and J lost 4; bases outside the gene matches: 6. CDR1 is LNHDA, CDR2 SQIVND, per germline (reference sequence). The length of the CDR3 is 14 residues. Libraries were prepared by immunoSEQ multiplex PCR; TCRdb keeps only in-frame clonotypes and omits some of them. The sample includes some 140,000 clones, 86% seen only once; the top ten take 2% to 2.5%. About this clone itself: The antigen is unknown.

The receptor was derived from a human donor in good health. Sequenced: PBMCs. The chain carries TRBV19 and TRBJ1-2; 8 bases fit TRBD1. CDR3 sequence reads: CASSFRGRAYGYTF. CDR3 bases: TGTGCCAGTAGTTTCAGGGGGCGCGCCTATGGCTACACCTTC. Variable domain in full (rest from reference TRBV19 and TRBJ1-2): DGGITQSPKYLFRKEGQNVTLSCEQNLNHDAMYWYRQDPGQGLRLIYYSQIVNDFQKGDIAEGYSVSREKKESFPLTVTSAQKNPTAFYLCASSFRGRAYGYTFGSGTRLTVV.